These T cell receptor beta chains were read from a single sample in a study of early T cells in non-severe SARS-CoV-2 infection. TCRdb recomputed calls from the 5' RACE reads with MiXCR, one row per CDR3 protein. The sample yields around 60,000 distinct CDR3 sequences, under 15% seen once. Sample: whole blood. Receptors originate from an adult who was a healthcare worker with PCR-confirmed SARS-CoV-2 infection or an uninfected control (not recorded which). The CDR3 runs from the conserved cysteine through the conserved F or W. The D gene is left open where the match is weak. Size is omitted from some rows. Given values are once, few, many or a class for expanded clones.

many,-,16,TRBJ1-5,TRBV6-2/TRBV6-3,TGTGCCAGCAGTTACTTCGTTGGGGGAGGGGATCAGCCCCAGCATTTT,CASSYFVGGGDQPQHF
many,-,14,TRBJ1-1,TRBV28,TGTGCCAGCAGCCGGACAACGTTGAACACTGAAGCTTTCTTT,CASSRTTLNTEAFF
few,-,12,TRBJ2-3,TRBV24-1,TGTGCCATCAGTGATTTCACAGATACGCAGTATTTT,CAISDFTDTQYF
-,TRBD1,16,TRBJ1-1,TRBV10-3,TGTGCCATCAGTGGGGTAAGACAGGGGGCGAGTACTGAAGCTTTCTTT,CAISGVRQGASTEAFF
many,-,12,TRBJ2-3,TRBV11-2,TGTGCCAGCAGCTTTAATACAGATACGCAGTATTTT,CASSFNTDTQYF
many,TRBD1,15,TRBJ1-2,TRBV19,TGTGCCAGTAGCACAGGGGGTAATGTTAACTATGGCTACACCTTC,CASSTGGNVNYGYTF
-,TRBD2,12,TRBJ2-7,TRBV20-1,TGCAGTGCGACTAGCGGGGGCTACGAGCAGTACTTC,CSATSGGYEQYF
many,TRBD1,17,TRBJ2-2,TRBV30,TGTGCCTGGAGCGACCTTAAACCGGGACAGCACACCGGGGAGCTGTTTTTT,CAWSDLKPGQHTGELFF
many,-,13,TRBJ2-1,TRBV30,TGTGCCTGGAGCGCATTGGGGTTGAATGAGCAGTTCTTC,CAWSALGLNEQFF
few,-,15,TRBJ2-1,TRBV6-2/TRBV6-3,TGTGCCAGCAGTGGGACGGGGGATCTCTACAATGAGCAGTTCTTC,CASSGTGDLYNEQFF
-,-,13,TRBJ2-7,TRBV28,TGTGCCAGCAGCGTCGCCCATACCTACGAGCAGTACTTC,CASSVAHTYEQYF
few,TRBD2,15,TRBJ2-2,TRBV6-5,TGTGCCAGCAGGGTACTAGCGGGAGCGGGCGGGGAGCTGTTTTTT,CASRVLAGAGGELFF
many,-,15,TRBJ1-2,TRBV4-2,TGTGCCAGCAGCCAAGATTGGAGGAGGGACTATGGCTACACCTTC,CASSQDWRRDYGYTF
few,-,16,TRBJ1-5,TRBV9,TGTGCCAGCAGCGCCCCACGGGGGGGGAGCAATCAGCCCCAGCATTTT,CASSAPRGGSNQPQHF
-,-,18,TRBJ1-1,TRBV7-9,TGTGCCAGCCAGACCGGGTCGGTAGGGCGATTAATGAACACTGAAGCTTTCTTT,CASQTGSVGRLMNTEAFF
many,-,15,TRBJ2-1,TRBV2,TGTGCCAGCAGTGAAGGGGGGGCCTCCTACAATGAGCAGTTCTTC,CASSEGGASYNEQFF
few,-,14,TRBJ2-2,TRBV4-1,TGCGCCAGCAGTCCCCCTAGCTTCACCGGGGAGCTGTTTTTT,CASSPPSFTGELFF
-,-,12,TRBJ1-2,TRBV29-1,TGCAGCGTTGACGACGGCTCCTATGGCTACACCTTC,CSVDDGSYGYTF
few,-,14,TRBJ1-5,TRBV19,TGTGCCAGCGCCCACCGGGGGCGCAATCAGCCCCAGCATTTT,CASAHRGRNQPQHF
many,TRBD1,16,TRBJ2-6,TRBV18,TGTGCCAGCTCACCACCAACAGGGGATGGGGCCAACGTCCTGACTTTC,CASSPPTGDGANVLTF
-,-,15,TRBJ1-3,TRBV7-2,TGTGCCAGCAGCTTAGCCCCAACCCCTGGAAACACCATATATTTT,CASSLAPTPGNTIYF
-,TRBD1,16,TRBJ2-1,TRBV5-1,TGCGCCAGCAGCCTAACAGGGGGCAGGACATACAATGAGCAGTTCTTC,CASSLTGGRTYNEQFF
many,-,14,TRBJ2-1,TRBV7-2,TGTGCCAGCAGCCCTCGAGGCTACGGTAATGAGCAGTTCTTC,CASSPRGYGNEQFF
-,-,13,TRBJ1-6,TRBV7-2,TGTGCCAGCAGCTTAGACAGGAATTCACCCCTCCACTTT,CASSLDRNSPLHF
many,-,16,TRBJ2-7,TRBV4-3,TGCGCCAGCAGCCGATCATCCGGGACTGCGAGCTGGGAGCAGTACTTC,CASSRSSGTASWEQYF
few,-,13,TRBJ2-5,TRBV6-5,TGTGCCAGCAGTTACCCCGGGGAAGAGACCCAGTACTTC,CASSYPGEETQYF
-,-,12,TRBJ2-5,TRBV3-1,TGTGCCAGCAGCCACCTACAAGAGACCCAGTACTTC,CASSHLQETQYF
-,-,12,TRBJ1-1,TRBV28,TGTGCCAGCTCGGGGCCGAACACTGAAGCTTTCTTT,CASSGPNTEAFF
few,TRBD1,15,TRBJ1-5,TRBV19,TGTGCCAGTAATGACAGGGGGTATAGCAATCAGCCCCAGCATTTT,CASNDRGYSNQPQHF
-,TRBD1,15,TRBJ1-4,TRBV20-1,TGCAGTGCTCTCCTCTCCGGGACAGCTAATGAAAAACTGTTTTTT,CSALLSGTANEKLFF
few,TRBD1,13,TRBJ1-1,TRBV30,TGTGCCTGGAGGGGACAGGTCAGCACTGAAGCTTTCTTT,CAWRGQVSTEAFF
-,TRBD2,15,TRBJ2-3,TRBV6-6,TGTGCCAGCAGTTGGTCTAGCGGGAGAGCGGATACGCAGTATTTT,CASSWSSGRADTQYF
few,-,15,TRBJ1-2,TRBV19,TGTGCCAGTAGGCCCCCGGCGAAGAATAACTATGGCTACACCTTC,CASRPPAKNNYGYTF
many,-,15,TRBJ1-6,TRBV6-5,TGTGCCAGCAGTGCAACCGAAATCTATAATTCACCCCTCCACTTT,CASSATEIYNSPLHF
many,-,11,TRBJ2-7,TRBV6-2/TRBV6-3,TGTGCCAGCAGTTACGCCTACGAGCAGTACTTC,CASSYAYEQYF
few,TRBD2,16,TRBJ2-3,TRBV10-3,TGTGCCATCAGTGGACTAGCGGGAAGATACACAGATACGCAGTATTTT,CAISGLAGRYTDTQYF
-,-,14,TRBJ1-2,TRBV6-5,TGTGCCAGCAGCTTATCCAGGCTAGCCTATGGCTACACCTTC,CASSLSRLAYGYTF
few,TRBD2,18,TRBJ2-5,TRBV28,TGTGCCAGCAGTTTATCGCTTTCGGGGGTAGCGGGAATGGAGACCCAGTACTTC,CASSLSLSGVAGMETQYF
-,-,14,TRBJ2-7,TRBV30,TGTGCCTGGAGGACGGATAGCCTACTACACGAGCAGTACTTC,CAWRTDSLLHEQYF
-,TRBD1,13,TRBJ1-1,TRBV30,TGTGCCTGGAGACAGGGGGGCGCCACTGAAGCTTTCTTT,CAWRQGGATEAFF
few,TRBD1,18,TRBJ2-2,TRBV18,TGTGCCAGCTCACCACCTTCGTCACAGGGGCCGAACACCGGGGAGCTGTTTTTT,CASSPPSSQGPNTGELFF
many,TRBD1,13,TRBJ2-5,TRBV29-1,TGCAGCGTTGCAGGGGGCAGCCAAGAGACCCAGTACTTC,CSVAGGSQETQYF